Presented here are 32 T cell receptor beta chains from one specimen sequenced in a study of OX40 agonist ivuxolimab in advanced cancers. The method was immunoSEQ multiplex PCR; TCRdb's version includes in-frame clones alone and lacks a portion of them. The sample lists approximately 60,000 clones; 85% to 90% were seen once. The sequences come from CD4+ or CD8+ T cells sorted from blood, collected in a trial of the OX40 agonist ivuxolimab. The receptors were sampled from an adult with an advanced solid tumor such as melanoma, head and neck, liver or kidney cancer.

The V call is TRBV10-2, the J call TRBJ2-3; TRBD2 agrees at 10 bases. The CDR3 has 16 amino acids. The ends lost 11 bases at V and 1 base at J; junction bases unmatched: 12. CDR1 is WSHSY and CDR2 is SAAADI in the germline V gene. CDR3 protein: CAVSRSLAGGTDTQYF. CDR3 in DNA: TGCGCCGTCAGCAGATCCCTAGCGGGGGGCACAGATACGCAGTATTTT.

CDR3 nucleotides: TGTGCCAGCAGTTTAAAGGGGGTATACGAGCAGTACTTC. This gives the protein CASSLKGVYEQYF. V usage is TRBV28 and J usage is TRBJ2-7; D might be TRBD1 (6 bases). The CDR3 extends over 13 amino acids. Germline V CDR1 and CDR2: MDHEN, SYDVKM. V was trimmed by 2 bases and J by 4 bases, leaving 9 bases between them. Full variable domain (remainder filled in from reference TRBV28 and TRBJ2-7): DVKVTQSSRYLVKRTGEKVFLECVQDMDHENMFWYRQDPGLGLRLIYFSYDVKMKEKGDIPEGYSVSREKKERFSLILESASTNQTSMYLCASSLKGVYEQYFGPGTRLTVT.

The rearrangement joins TRBV28 to TRBJ2-5, with TRBD1 matching 8 bases. J gave up 4 bases and V 5 bases, and 9 bases lay outside the gene matches. Germline CDR1 and CDR2: MDHEN and SYDVKM. The CDR3 contains 15 residues. The CDR3 bases are TGTGCCAGCAGTCAGCCGACAGGGGAGCGAGAGACCCAGTACTTC. Translation gives CASSQPTGERETQYF.

The V call is TRBV25-1, the J call TRBJ2-5, with D perhaps being TRBD1 or TRBD2 (5 bases each). The V end lost 4 bases, the J end lost 5 bases, and 20 bases lay between the germline ends. This CDR3 is 16 amino acids long. Germline CDR1 reads MGHDK; CDR2 reads SYGVNS. The CDR3 loop reads CASSASGITGYETQYF. The CDR3, as DNA: TGTGCCAGCAGTGCTTCAGGGATTACGGGGTACGAGACCCAGTACTTC. The whole variable domain, filled in from reference TRBV25-1 and TRBJ2-5, reads EADIYQTPRYLVIGTGKKITLECSQTMGHDKMYWYQQDPGMELHLIHYSYGVNSTEKGDLSSESTVSRIRTEHFPLTLESARPSHTSQYLCASSASGITGYETQYFGPGTRLLVL.

This clone has only one observation. The rearrangement links TRBV9 to TRBJ2-1, with 8 positions matching TRBD2. The CDR3 covers 13 residues. J lost 7 bases, V lost 6 bases, and 6 bases had no gene match. CDR1 and CDR2 from the germline V gene are SGDLS and YYNGEE. As DNA, the CDR3 is TGTGCCAGCACGGGGGGGACTGCAAATGAGCAGTTCTTC. This gives the protein CASTGGTANEQFF.

The chain employs TRBV7-2 and TRBJ1-1; 7 nucleotides line up with TRBD1. Germline V CDR1 and CDR2: SGHTA, FQGNSA. The CDR3 consists of 15 residues. V lost 6 bases and J lost 2; bases outside the gene matches: 9. The CDR3 DNA reads TGTGCCAGCAGACCCTTCAGGGGGATCAACACTGAAGCTTTCTTT. Protein product: CASRPFRGINTEAFF.

The V call is TRBV19, the J call TRBJ1-3; D call uncertain. Per germline, CDR1 LNHDA and CDR2 SQIVND (reference sequence). This CDR3 is 17 amino acids long. V was cut by 2 bases and J by 0 bases, with 14 bases left in between. The CDR3 region has the DNA TGTGCCAGTAGTATATATGACGGGCCCAGCTCTGGAAACACCATATATTTT. Translation gives CASSIYDGPSSGNTIYF.

With respect to this clone: The sample has other DNA sequences that encode this CDR3 too. This sequence joins TRBV7-3 and TRBJ2-1; D ambiguous. CDR1 SGHTA and CDR2 FQGTGA come from the germline V gene. V dropped 0 bases and J dropped 5 bases, with 5 bases sitting between them. This CDR3 region has 13 residues. CDR3 residues: CASSLTPNNEQFF. The CDR3 nucleotides are TGTGCCAGCAGCTTAACCCCCAACAATGAGCAGTTCTTC. The full variable domain, completed using reference TRBV7-3 and TRBJ2-1, is GAGVSQTPSNKVTEKGKYVELRCDPISGHTALYWYRQSLGQGPEFLIYFQGTGAADDSGLPNDRFFAVRPEGSVSTLKIQRTERGDSAVYLCASSLTPNNEQFFGPGTRLTVL.

V gene TRBV15 combines with J gene TRBJ2-1; D not resolved. The CDR3 sequence is 14 residues long. Per germline, CDR1 LNHNV and CDR2 YYDKDF (reference sequence). The V and J ends lost 4 bases and 12 bases respectively, with 19 bases between them. CDR3 bases: TGTGCCACCAGCAACACGGGTACCTATCCTGGGCAGTTCTTC. This codes for CATSNTGTYPGQFF. Variable domain in full (rest from reference TRBV15 and TRBJ2-1): DAMVIQNPRYQVTQFGKPVTLSCSQTLNHNVMYWYQQKSSQAPKLLFHYYDKDFNNEADTPDNFQSRRPNTSFCFLDIRSPGLGDTAMYLCATSNTGTYPGQFFGPGTRLTVL.

The chain uses TRBV5-6 and TRBJ2-7; the D call may be TRBD1 or TRBD2 (5 bases each). There are 14 residues in the CDR3. CDR1 and CDR2 from the germline V gene are SGHDT and YYEEEE. V gave up 3 bases and J gave up 4 bases, with 14 bases separating them. The chain's CDR3 is CASSWIGTAYEQYF. In nucleotides, the CDR3 is TGTGCCAGCAGCTGGATCGGGACGGCATACGAGCAGTACTTC.

The gene calls are TRBV5-1 and TRBJ2-7; 9 positions match TRBD1. The ends lost 3 bases at V and 5 bases at J; junction bases unmatched: 3. CDR1 and CDR2 from the germline V gene are SGHRS and YFSETQ. The CDR3 is made up of 13 amino acids. CDR3 amino acids: CASSSGTGNEQYF. The DNA of the CDR3 is TGCGCCAGCAGCTCTGGGACAGGGAACGAGCAGTACTTC.

This chain connects TRBV5-8 to TRBJ2-5, with D tentatively TRBD1 or TRBD2 (6 bases each). Trimming took off 7 bases at V and 4 bases at J, with 20 bases between the two ends. This CDR3 has 15 residues. Germline CDR1 reads SGHTS; CDR2 reads YDEGEE. The CDR3, as DNA: TGTGCCAGCGATAGGGGGTCCACTAGCACAGAGACCCAGTACTTC. Protein product: CASDRGSTSTETQYF.

The CDR3 loop reads CASSLADALDEQFF. DNA of the CDR3: TGCGCCAGCAGCTTGGCCGACGCCTTGGATGAGCAGTTCTTC. The J gene is TRBJ2-1, the V gene TRBV5-1; D is unclear. This CDR3 is built from 14 residues. The germline gives CDR1 SGHRS, CDR2 YFSETQ. Trimming cost V 0 bases and J 8 bases, with 12 bases left between them. The variable domain in full, completed from reference TRBV5-1 and TRBJ2-1, reads KAGVTQTPRYLIKTRGQQVTLSCSPISGHRSVSWYQQTPGQGLQFLFEYFSETQRNKGNFPGRFSGRQFSNSRSEMNVSTLELGDSALYLCASSLADALDEQFFGPGTRLTVL.

This chain links TRBV7-9 with TRBJ1-1; 10 nucleotides line up with TRBD1. This CDR3 spans 14 amino acids. CDR1 is SEHNR, CDR2 FQNEAQ, per germline (reference sequence). V shed 5 bases and J 7 bases; nucleotides not matched to a gene: 7. The CDR3 DNA sequence: TGTGCCAGCAGCCGAGGGACAGGGGCCGATGAAGCTTTCTTT. It translates to CASSRGTGADEAFF. The full variable domain, rest sourced from reference TRBV7-9 and TRBJ1-1, is DTGVSQNPRHKITKRGQNVTFRCDPISEHNRLYWYRQTLGQGPEFLTYFQNEAQLEKSRLLSDRFSAERPKGSFSTLEIQRTEQGDSAMYLCASSRGTGADEAFFGQGTRLTVV.

The chain employs TRBV6-1 and TRBJ2-1; D remains unclear. Per germline, CDR1 MNHNS and CDR2 SASEGT. The CDR3 sequence is 14 residues long. Trimming took off 1 base at V and 8 bases at J, with 12 bases between the two ends. The CDR3: CASSEESASHEQFF. For the CDR3, the DNA is TGTGCCAGCAGTGAAGAGTCGGCTAGTCATGAGCAGTTCTTC.

This chain links TRBV27 with TRBJ2-5, with D maybe TRBD1 (5 bases). Germline values: CDR1 MNHEY, CDR2 SMNVEV (reference sequence). The length of the CDR3 is 13 residues. V was cut by 4 bases and J by 3 bases, with 9 bases left in between. The CDR3 region has the DNA TGTGCCAGCAGTTCCCCGACAGAAGAGACCCAGTACTTC. Protein product: CASSSPTEETQYF.

The V and J genes are TRBV6-4 and TRBJ2-1, with 7 nucleotides matching TRBD2. CDR1 MRHNA and CDR2 SNTAGT come from the germline V gene. Trimming cost V 3 bases and J 4 bases; bases outside gene matches: 6. The CDR3 runs 15 residues. CDR3 residues: CASSEGTTGYNEQFF. CDR3 sequence (DNA): TGTGCCAGCAGTGAAGGGACTACCGGATACAATGAGCAGTTCTTC.

The chain employs TRBV7-9 and TRBJ2-5; no reliable D call. Germline assignment: CDR1 SEHNR and CDR2 FQNEAQ (reference sequence). V lost 4 bases and J lost 0, with 9 bases in between. The CDR3 contains 14 residues. In DNA form, the CDR3 reads TGTGCCAGCAGCTCGAGTGGATACCAAGAGACCCAGTACTTC. It is translated as CASSSSGYQETQYF.

The chain links TRBV11-2 to TRBJ1-3; D is uncertain. The CDR3 has 12 residues. The germline CDR1 and CDR2 sequences are SGHAT and FQNNGV. Trimming removed 7 bases at V and 8 bases at J, with 12 bases between. This CDR3 reads CASTLWTDTIYF. The CDR3 DNA reads TGTGCCAGCACCCTCTGGACGGACACCATATATTTT. Looking up the rest from reference TRBV11-2 and TRBJ1-3 gives the full variable domain: EAGVAQSPRYKIIEKRQSVAFWCNPISGHATLYWYQQILGQGPKLLIQFQNNGVVDDSQLPKDRFSAERLKGVDSTLKIQPAKLEDSAVYLCASTLWTDTIYFGEGSWLTVV.

The chain links TRBV19 to TRBJ2-1, with D perhaps TRBD2 (5 bases). This CDR3 has 16 residues. Per germline, CDR1 LNHDA and CDR2 SQIVND (reference sequence). Trimming stripped 7 bases from V and 0 bases from J, with 16 bases between. The CDR3 is CASMMTTRSSYNEQFF. The CDR3, as DNA: TGTGCCAGTATGATGACTACCCGGAGCTCCTACAATGAGCAGTTCTTC.

The rearrangement joins TRBV6-5 to TRBJ2-5; 8 bases line up with TRBD2. The CDR3 is 15 amino acids. Germline CDR1 reads MNHEY; CDR2 reads SVGAGI. Trimming took 5 bases from V and 5 from J; bases not matched to a gene: 10. CDR3 sequence reads: CASSKLYSGTETQYF. In DNA, the CDR3 is TGTGCCAGCAGTAAACTATATAGCGGGACGGAGACCCAGTACTTC.

The chain couples TRBV10-1 to TRBJ1-1, with a tentative D call TRBD1 (5 bases). Between the trimmed V and J ends, which lost 6 bases and 8 bases, there was a span of 10 bases. CDR3 length: 11 amino acids. The germline V gene encodes CDR1 WNHNN and CDR2 SYGVQD (reference sequence). The CDR3 bases are TGCGCCAGCAGCGACGGGGGGGAAGCTTTCTTT. Protein sequence: CASSDGGEAFF.

This rearrangement joins TRBV5-1 to TRBJ2-1; TRBD2 aligns across 7 bases. This CDR3 has 13 amino acids. Germline V gene sequence: CDR1 SGHRS, CDR2 YFSETQ. J gave up 8 bases and V 5 bases, and 7 bases lay outside the gene matches. The CDR3: CASRGGNYDEQFF. CDR3 sequence (DNA): TGCGCCAGCAGGGGAGGGAATTACGATGAGCAGTTCTTC.

The sample holds a few counts of this clone. The chain couples TRBV7-9 to TRBJ2-3; TRBD2 matches 14 bases. CDR1 is SEHNR, CDR2 FQNEAQ, per germline (reference sequence). The trim removed 3 bases at V and 8 bases at J, leaving 16 bases unmatched. This CDR3 is built from 19 residues. The CDR3 DNA reads TGTGCCAGCAGCTTGGGGCCGACTAGCGGGAGGGCCTTGAGGGGTACGCAGTATTTT. Translated: CASSLGPTSGRALRGTQYF.

The rearrangement uses TRBV10-3 and TRBJ1-1, with TRBD1 matching 7 bases. Germline assignment: CDR1 ENHRY and CDR2 SYGVKD. J was trimmed by 3 bases and V by 8 bases; bases with no gene match: 6. The length of the CDR3 is 13 residues. The CDR3 nucleotides are TGTGCCATCGGAGACAGGGAGGACACTGAAGCTTTCTTT. It translates to CAIGDREDTEAFF.

The chain couples TRBV18 to TRBJ2-7; D is ambiguous. The germline gives CDR1 KGHSH, CDR2 LQKENI. The length of the CDR3 is 13 residues. Trimming removed 0 bases from V and 2 bases from J, with 5 bases in between. The CDR3: CASSPPGTYEQYF. CDR3 nucleotides: TGTGCCAGCTCACCACCAGGGACCTACGAGCAGTACTTC.

The rearrangement joins TRBV27 to TRBJ1-1, with TRBD1 matching over 7 bases. CDR3 length equals 14 residues. Germline loops: CDR1 MNHEY, CDR2 SMNVEV (reference sequence). J gave up 2 bases and V 2 bases, and 2 bases lay outside the gene matches. The CDR3 nucleotides are TGTGCCAGCAGTTTAGGGACAGTCAACACTGAAGCTTTCTTT. It is translated as CASSLGTVNTEAFF.

Comment on this clone: The same CDR3 can be traced to other DNA sequences in this sample. The chain links TRBV30 to TRBJ2-7; 8 bases fit TRBD1. Losses at the gene ends were 0 bases for V and 3 bases for J; bases not matched to a gene: 4. There are 14 residues in the CDR3. The germline V gene encodes CDR1 GTSNPN and CDR2 SVGIG (reference sequence). CDR3 nucleotides: TGTGCCTGGAGTGTAGGGACAGGAGACTACGAGCAGTACTTC. It encodes CAWSVGTGDYEQYF.

The chain joins TRBV27 to TRBJ1-5; the D gene is possibly TRBD1 (5 bases). There are 14 residues in the CDR3. Germline CDR1 is MNHEY and CDR2 is SMNVEV (reference sequence). Trimming left V 1 base short and J 5 bases short, with 9 bases between. The CDR3 bases are TGTGCCAGCAGTTTATTGGGGGACGATCAGCCCCAGCATTTT. Translated: CASSLLGDDQPQHF.

The chain recombines TRBV28 with TRBJ2-1; 8 positions agree with TRBD2. CDR1 is MDHEN and CDR2 is SYDVKM in the germline V gene. The CDR3 is 14 residues long. With 10 bases clipped from V and 4 bases from J, the junction kept 9 bases outside the gene matches. For the CDR3, the DNA is TGTGCCACCAACGGGGGGGGCTCATACAATGAGCAGTTCTTC. It encodes CATNGGGSYNEQFF.

This clone showed up just a few times. The chain carries TRBV29-1 and TRBJ1-6, with D maybe TRBD1 (5 bases). Germline V gene sequence: CDR1 SQVTM, CDR2 ANQGSEA. CDR3 size: 13 residues. V was trimmed by 4 bases and J by 9 bases, leaving 13 bases between them. The DNA for the CDR3 is TGCAGCGTTGGGGAGCCAGGGAGTTCACCCCTCCACTTT. Protein sequence: CSVGEPGSSPLHF.

The chain is built from TRBV2 and TRBJ2-7; D unresolved. The CDR3 extends over 12 amino acids. Trimming left V 8 bases short and J 3 bases short, with 11 bases between. The germline gives CDR1 SNHLY, CDR2 FYNNEI. The DNA of the CDR3 is TGTGCCAGCCTAACACCAAACTACGAGCAGTACTTC. It is translated as CASLTPNYEQYF. The full variable domain, completed using reference TRBV2 and TRBJ2-7, is EPEVTQTPSHQVTQMGQEVILRCVPISNHLYFYWYRQILGQKVEFLVSFYNNEISEKSEIFDDQFSVERPDGSNFTLKIRSTKLEDSAMYFCASLTPNYEQYFGPGTRLTVT.